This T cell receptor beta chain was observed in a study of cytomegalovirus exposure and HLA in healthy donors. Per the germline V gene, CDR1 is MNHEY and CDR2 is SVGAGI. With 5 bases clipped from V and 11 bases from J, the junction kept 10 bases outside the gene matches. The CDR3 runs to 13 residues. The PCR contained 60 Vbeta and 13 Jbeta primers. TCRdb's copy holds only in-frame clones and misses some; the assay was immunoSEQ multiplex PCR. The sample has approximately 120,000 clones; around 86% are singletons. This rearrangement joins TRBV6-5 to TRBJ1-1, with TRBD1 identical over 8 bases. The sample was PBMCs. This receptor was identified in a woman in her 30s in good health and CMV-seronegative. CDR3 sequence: CASSQDRVSFAFF. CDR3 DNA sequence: TGTGCCAGCAGTCAGGACAGGGTATCTTTCGCTTTCTTT.